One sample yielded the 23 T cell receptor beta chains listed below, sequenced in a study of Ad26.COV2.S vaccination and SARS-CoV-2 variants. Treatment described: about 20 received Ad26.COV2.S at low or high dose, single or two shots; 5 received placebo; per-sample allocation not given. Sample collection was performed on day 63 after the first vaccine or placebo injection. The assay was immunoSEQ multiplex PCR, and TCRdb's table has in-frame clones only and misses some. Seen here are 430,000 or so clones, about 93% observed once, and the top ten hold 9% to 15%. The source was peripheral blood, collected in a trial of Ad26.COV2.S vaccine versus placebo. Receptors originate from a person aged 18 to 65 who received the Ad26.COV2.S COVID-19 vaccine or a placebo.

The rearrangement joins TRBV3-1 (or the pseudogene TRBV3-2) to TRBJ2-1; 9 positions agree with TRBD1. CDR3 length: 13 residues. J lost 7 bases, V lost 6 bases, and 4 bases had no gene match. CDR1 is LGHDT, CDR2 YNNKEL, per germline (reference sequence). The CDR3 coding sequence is TGTGCCAGCAGGTTCGGGACAGGGAATGAGCAGTTCTTC. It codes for CASRFGTGNEQFF.

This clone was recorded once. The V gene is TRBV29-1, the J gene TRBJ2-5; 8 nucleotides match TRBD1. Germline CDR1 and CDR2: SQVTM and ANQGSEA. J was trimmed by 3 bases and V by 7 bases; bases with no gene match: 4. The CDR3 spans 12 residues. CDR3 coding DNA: TGCAGCGGAACAGGGGGGAAAGAGACCCAGTACTTC. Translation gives CSGTGGKETQYF.

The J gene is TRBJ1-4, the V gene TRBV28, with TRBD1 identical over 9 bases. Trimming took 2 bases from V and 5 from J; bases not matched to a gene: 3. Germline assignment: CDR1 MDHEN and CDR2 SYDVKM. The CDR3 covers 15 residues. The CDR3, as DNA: TGTGCCAGCAGTTTAGGTGGGACAGGGAATGAAAAACTGTTTTTT. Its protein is CASSLGGTGNEKLFF.

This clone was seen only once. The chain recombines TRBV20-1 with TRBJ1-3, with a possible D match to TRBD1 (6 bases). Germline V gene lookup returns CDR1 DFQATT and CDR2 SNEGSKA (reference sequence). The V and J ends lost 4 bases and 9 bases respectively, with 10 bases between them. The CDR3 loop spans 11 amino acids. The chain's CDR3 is CSAKQGATIYF. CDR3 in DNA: TGCAGTGCTAAACAGGGTGCCACCATATATTTT.

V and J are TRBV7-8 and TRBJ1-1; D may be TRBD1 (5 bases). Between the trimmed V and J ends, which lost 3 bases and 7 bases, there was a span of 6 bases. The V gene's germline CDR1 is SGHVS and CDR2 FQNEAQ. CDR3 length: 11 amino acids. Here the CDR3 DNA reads TGTGCCAGCAGCTTTCAGGGTGAAGCTTTCTTT. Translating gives CASSFQGEAFF.

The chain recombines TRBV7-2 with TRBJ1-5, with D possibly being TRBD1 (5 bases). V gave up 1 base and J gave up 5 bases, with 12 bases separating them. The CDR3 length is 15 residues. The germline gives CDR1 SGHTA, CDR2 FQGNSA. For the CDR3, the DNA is TGTGCCAGCAGCTTAGTTTGGACGGGGGATCAGCCCCAGCATTTT. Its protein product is CASSLVWTGDQPQHF.

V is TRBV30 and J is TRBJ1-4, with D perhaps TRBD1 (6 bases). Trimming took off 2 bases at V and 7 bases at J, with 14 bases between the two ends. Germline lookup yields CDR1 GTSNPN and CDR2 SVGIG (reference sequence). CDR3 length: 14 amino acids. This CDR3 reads CAWSPGLRGEKLFF. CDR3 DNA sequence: TGTGCCTGGAGTCCGGGACTCAGGGGTGAAAAACTGTTTTTT.

The CDR3 sequence: CASSPTPREGEDRRGELFF. CDR3 DNA: TGTGCCAGCAGCCCTACCCCACGGGAGGGCGAGGATCGTCGCGGGGAGCTGTTTTTT. The chain joins TRBV11-2 to TRBJ2-2, with 8 bases that match TRBD2. CDR1 is SGHAT and CDR2 is FQNNGV in the germline V gene. V shed 5 bases and J 7 bases; nucleotides not matched to a gene: 21. This CDR3 is built from 19 residues.

CDR3 sequence reads: CASSEDGRAGYEQFF. CDR3 DNA: TGTGCCAGCAGTGAAGACGGGAGGGCCGGGTATGAGCAGTTCTTC. The rearrangement links TRBV2 to TRBJ2-1; 8 positions match TRBD2. The CDR3 totals 15 residues. In germline, CDR1 is SNHLY, CDR2 FYNNEI. J lost 8 bases, V lost 1 base, and 7 bases had no gene match.

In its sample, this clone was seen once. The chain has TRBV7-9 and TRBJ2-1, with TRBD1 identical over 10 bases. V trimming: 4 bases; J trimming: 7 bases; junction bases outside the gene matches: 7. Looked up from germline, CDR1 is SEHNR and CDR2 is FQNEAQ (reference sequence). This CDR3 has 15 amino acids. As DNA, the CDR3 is TGTGCCAGCAGCTCCCCGGGACAGGGGTGGAATGAGCAGTTCTTC. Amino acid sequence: CASSSPGQGWNEQFF.

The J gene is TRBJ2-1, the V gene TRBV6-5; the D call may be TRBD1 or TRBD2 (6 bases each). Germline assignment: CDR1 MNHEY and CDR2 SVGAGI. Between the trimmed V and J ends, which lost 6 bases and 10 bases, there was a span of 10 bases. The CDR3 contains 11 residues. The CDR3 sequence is CASRKGGEQFF. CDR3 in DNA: TGTGCCAGCAGAAAAGGGGGGGAGCAGTTCTTC.

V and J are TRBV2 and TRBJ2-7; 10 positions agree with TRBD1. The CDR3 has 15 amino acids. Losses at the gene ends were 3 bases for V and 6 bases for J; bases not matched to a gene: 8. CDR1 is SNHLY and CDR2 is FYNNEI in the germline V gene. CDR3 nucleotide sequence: TGTGCCAGCAGTGAGTGGGGGACAGGGGTTCGCGAGCAGTACTTC. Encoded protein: CASSEWGTGVREQYF.

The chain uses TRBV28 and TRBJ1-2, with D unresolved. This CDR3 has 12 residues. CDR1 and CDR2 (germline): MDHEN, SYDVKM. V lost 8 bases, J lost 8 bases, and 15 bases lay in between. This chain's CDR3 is CASSVGVPGYTF. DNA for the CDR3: TGTGCCAGCTCTGTCGGGGTCCCCGGCTACACCTTC.

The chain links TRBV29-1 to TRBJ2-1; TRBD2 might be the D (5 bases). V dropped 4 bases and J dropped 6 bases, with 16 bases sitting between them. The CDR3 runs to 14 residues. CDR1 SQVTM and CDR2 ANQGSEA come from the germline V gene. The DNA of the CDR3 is TGCAGCGTTGGACTGACGGACTCCCCCAATGAGCAGTTCTTC. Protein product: CSVGLTDSPNEQFF.

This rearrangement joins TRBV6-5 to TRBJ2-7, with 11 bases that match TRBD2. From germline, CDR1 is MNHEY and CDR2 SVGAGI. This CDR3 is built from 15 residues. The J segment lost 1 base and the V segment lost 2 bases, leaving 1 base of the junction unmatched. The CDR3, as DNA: TGTGCCAGCAGTTACGGGACTAGCGGTTCCTACGAGCAGTACTTC. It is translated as CASSYGTSGSYEQYF.

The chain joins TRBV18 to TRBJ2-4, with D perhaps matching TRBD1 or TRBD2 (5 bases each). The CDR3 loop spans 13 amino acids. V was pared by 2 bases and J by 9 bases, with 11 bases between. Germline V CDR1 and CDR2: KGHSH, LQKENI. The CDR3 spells CASSPGTPGIQYF. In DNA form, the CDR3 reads TGTGCCAGCTCACCAGGGACGCCGGGCATTCAGTACTTC.

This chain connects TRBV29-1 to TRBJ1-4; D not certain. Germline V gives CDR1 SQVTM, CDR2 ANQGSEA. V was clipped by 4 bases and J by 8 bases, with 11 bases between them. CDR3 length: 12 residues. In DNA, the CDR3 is TGCAGCGTTGCCCAAGAACGGGAAAAACTGTTTTTT. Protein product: CSVAQEREKLFF. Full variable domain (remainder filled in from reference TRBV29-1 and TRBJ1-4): SAVISQKPSRDICQRGTSLTIQCQVDSQVTMMFWYRQQPGQSLTLIATANQGSEATYESGFVIDKFPISRPNLTFSTLTVSNMSPEDSSIYLCSVAQEREKLFFGSGTQLSVL.

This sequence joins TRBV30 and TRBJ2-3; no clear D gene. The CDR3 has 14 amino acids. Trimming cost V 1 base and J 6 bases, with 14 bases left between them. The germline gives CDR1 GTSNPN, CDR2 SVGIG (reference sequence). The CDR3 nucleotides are TGTGCCTGGAGTGCCGGAAAAATCCCGGATACGCAGTATTTT. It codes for CAWSAGKIPDTQYF.

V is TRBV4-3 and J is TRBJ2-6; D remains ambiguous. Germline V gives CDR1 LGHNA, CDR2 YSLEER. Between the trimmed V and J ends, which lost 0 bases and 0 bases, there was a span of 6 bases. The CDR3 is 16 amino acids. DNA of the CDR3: TGCGCCAGCAGCCAAGATCTGGCCTCTGGGGCCAACGTCCTGACTTTC. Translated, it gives CASSQDLASGANVLTF.

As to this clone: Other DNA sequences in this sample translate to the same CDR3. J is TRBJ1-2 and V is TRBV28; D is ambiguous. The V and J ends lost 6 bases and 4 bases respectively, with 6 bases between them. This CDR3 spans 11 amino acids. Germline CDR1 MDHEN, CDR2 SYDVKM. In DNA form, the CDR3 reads TGTGCCAGCAGAAGAGGCTATGGCTACACCTTC. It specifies CASRRGYGYTF.

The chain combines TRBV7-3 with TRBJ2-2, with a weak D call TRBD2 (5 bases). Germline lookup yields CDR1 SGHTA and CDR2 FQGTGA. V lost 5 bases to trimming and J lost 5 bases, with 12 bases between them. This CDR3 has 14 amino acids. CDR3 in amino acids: CASSQGGPTGELFF. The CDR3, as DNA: TGTGCCAGCAGCCAAGGCGGGCCGACCGGGGAGCTGTTTTTT.

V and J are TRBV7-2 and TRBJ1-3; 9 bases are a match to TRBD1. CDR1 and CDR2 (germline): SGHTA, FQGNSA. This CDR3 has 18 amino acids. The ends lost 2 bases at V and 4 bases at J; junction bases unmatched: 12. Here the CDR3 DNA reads TGTGCCAGCAGCTTAACTGGGACAGGGTTGTTTTCGGGAAACACCATATATTTT. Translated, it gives CASSLTGTGLFSGNTIYF.

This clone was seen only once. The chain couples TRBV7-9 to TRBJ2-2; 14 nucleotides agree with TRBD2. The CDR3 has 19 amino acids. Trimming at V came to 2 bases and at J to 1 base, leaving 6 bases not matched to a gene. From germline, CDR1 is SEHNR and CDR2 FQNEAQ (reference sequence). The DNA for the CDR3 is TGTGCCAGCAGCTTATCGACTAGCGGGAGGGCCCTGAACACCGGGGAGCTGTTTTTT. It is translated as CASSLSTSGRALNTGELFF.